The 5 T cell receptor beta chains presented below share a single source sample, sequenced in a study of T cells in Graves' hyperthyroidism and ophthalmopathy. RNA transcripts yielded amplified TCR beta CDR3 regions. During a first-round RT-PCR of the TCR CDR3, the HTBI primer set was used. A single record per CDR3 protein comes from TCRdb applying MiXCR to the multiplex PCR reads. The sample holds 700,000 or so distinct CDR3 sequences; 16% are singletons and the top ten take under 10%. The sequenced material came from blood. The receptor set was obtained from a man between 18 and 35 years old with Graves' hyperthyroidism.

The V and J genes are TRBV4-1 and TRBJ1-5, with D unresolved. CDR3 size: 17 residues. V lost 0 bases, J lost 0 bases, and 12 bases lay in between. Per the germline V gene, CDR1 is MGHRA and CDR2 is YSYEKL. The CDR3 nucleotides are TGCGCCAGCAGCCAAGATTCTCACACCGTTAGCAATCAGCCCCAGCATTTT. It specifies CASSQDSHTVSNQPQHF.

This chain joins TRBV6-1 and TRBJ1-1; tentatively, D is TRBD1 (5 bases). The germline CDR1 and CDR2 sequences are MNHNS and SASEGT. This CDR3 region has 15 residues. Trimming removed 1 base at V and 4 bases at J, with 13 bases between. In DNA, the CDR3 is TGTGCCAGCAGTGAAGGAACGGGGGTGGGCACTGAAGCTTTCTTT. It encodes CASSEGTGVGTEAFF.

This clonotype has a count of ten or more. The chain links TRBV11-2 to TRBJ1-1; a weak D match, TRBD1 (5 bases). Trimming removed 1 base from V and 1 base from J, with 7 bases in between. From germline, CDR1 is SGHAT and CDR2 FQNNGV. The CDR3 has 14 amino acids. The chain's CDR3 is CASSLAGGNTEAFF. The CDR3 DNA follows: TGTGCCAGCAGCTTAGCCGGGGGGAACACTGAAGCTTTCTTT. Complete variable domain (other parts from reference TRBV11-2 and TRBJ1-1): EAGVAQSPRYKIIEKRQSVAFWCNPISGHATLYWYQQILGQGPKLLIQFQNNGVVDDSQLPKDRFSAERLKGVDSTLKIQPAKLEDSAVYLCASSLAGGNTEAFFGQGTRLTVV.

This clonotype was observed at least ten times. The chain carries TRBV7-3 and TRBJ2-3, with 9 bases lining up with TRBD2. This CDR3 spans 17 amino acids. The V gene end was trimmed by 5 bases and the J gene end by 0 bases; junction bases not matched to a gene: 9. CDR1 is SGHTA, CDR2 FQGTGA, per germline. In DNA, the CDR3 is TGTGCCAGCAGCCCCCTTAAGAGCGGGAGGAGCACAGATACGCAGTATTTT. Translating it yields CASSPLKSGRSTDTQYF.

This clonotype was seen more than once but under ten times. V usage is TRBV28 and J usage is TRBJ2-3, with D unresolved. This CDR3 contains 12 residues. Per germline, CDR1 MDHEN and CDR2 SYDVKM. V was trimmed by 4 bases and J by 5 bases, leaving 7 bases between them. CDR3 region: CASSSVRDTQYF. DNA for the CDR3: TGTGCCAGCAGTTCGGTAAGAGATACGCAGTATTTT.